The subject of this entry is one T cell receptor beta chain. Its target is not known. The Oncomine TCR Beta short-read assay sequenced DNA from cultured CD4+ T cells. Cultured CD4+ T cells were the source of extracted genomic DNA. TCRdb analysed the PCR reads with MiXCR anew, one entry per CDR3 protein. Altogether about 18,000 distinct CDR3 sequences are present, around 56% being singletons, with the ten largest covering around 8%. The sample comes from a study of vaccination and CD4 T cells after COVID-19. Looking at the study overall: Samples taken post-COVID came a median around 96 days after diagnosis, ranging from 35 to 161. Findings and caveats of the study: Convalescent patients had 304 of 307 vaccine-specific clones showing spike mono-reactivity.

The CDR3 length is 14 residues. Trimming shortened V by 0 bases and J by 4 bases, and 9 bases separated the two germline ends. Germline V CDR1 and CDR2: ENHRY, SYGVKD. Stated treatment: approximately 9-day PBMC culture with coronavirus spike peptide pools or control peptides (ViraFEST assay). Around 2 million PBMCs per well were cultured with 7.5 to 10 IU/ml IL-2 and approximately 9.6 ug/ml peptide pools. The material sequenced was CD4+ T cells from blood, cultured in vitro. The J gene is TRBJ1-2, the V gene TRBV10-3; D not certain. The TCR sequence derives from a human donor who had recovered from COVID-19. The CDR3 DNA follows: TGTGCCATCAGTGAGTCTACAAGCTTCTATGGCTACACCTTC. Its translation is CAISESTSFYGYTF.